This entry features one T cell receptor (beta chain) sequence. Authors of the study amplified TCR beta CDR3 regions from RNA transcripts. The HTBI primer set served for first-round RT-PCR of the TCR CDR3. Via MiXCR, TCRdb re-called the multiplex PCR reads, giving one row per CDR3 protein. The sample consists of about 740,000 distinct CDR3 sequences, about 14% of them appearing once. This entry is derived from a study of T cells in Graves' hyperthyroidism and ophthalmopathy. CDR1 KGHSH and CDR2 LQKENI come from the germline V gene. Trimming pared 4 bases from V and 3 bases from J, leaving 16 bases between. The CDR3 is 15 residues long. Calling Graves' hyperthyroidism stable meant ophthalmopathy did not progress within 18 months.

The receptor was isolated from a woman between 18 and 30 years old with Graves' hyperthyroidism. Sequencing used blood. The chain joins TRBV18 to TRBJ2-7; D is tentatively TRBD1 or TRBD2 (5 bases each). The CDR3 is CASSLRGLAFYEQYF. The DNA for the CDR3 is TGTGCCAGCTCACTAAGGGGCCTAGCATTCTACGAGCAGTACTTC.